This TCR beta chain was recorded in a study of cytomegalovirus exposure and HLA in healthy donors. The CDR3 has 15 amino acids. CDR1 and CDR2 (germline): GTSNPN, SVGIG (reference sequence). The trim removed 4 bases at V and 2 bases at J, leaving 8 bases unmatched. On this clone itself: Its antigen is currently unknown.

General observations from the study: Most TCR sequences were uncommon, yet certain public TCRs appeared in many donors. In an earlier analysis, in approximately 570 donors, most V segments appeared productive either ~90% or ~30% of the time.

The PCR employed 60 Vbeta primers together with 13 Jbeta primers. Clones were sequenced by immunoSEQ multiplex PCR, and TCRdb holds only the in-frame ones, with some missing. The table shows roughly 100,000 clones, with approximately 70% occurring only once. Specimen: PBMCs. This chain connects TRBV30 to TRBJ1-3, with 7 bases that match TRBD1. The TCR originated in a woman in her forties or fifties in good health and CMV-seronegative. CDR3 protein: CAWKRQGVAGNTIYF. CDR3 nucleotide sequence: TGTGCCTGGAAAAGACAGGGAGTGGCTGGAAACACCATATATTTT.